This T cell receptor beta chain was identified in a study of T cells after yellow fever vaccination. TCRdb redid the calling of the 5' RACE reads with MiXCR, one entry per CDR3 protein. This table holds over 300,000 distinct CDR3 sequences, 6.8% found once. This clonotype was seen at least ten times. Antigen specificity is unknown. Study outcomes and limitations: Secondary responses were weaker yet peaked faster, day 5 versus 15.

The material sequenced was PBMCs, taken about 49 days after the first yellow fever vaccination. The receptor's source is a man aged 18 to 29 who received the YFV17D yellow fever vaccine.

CDR3 nucleotide sequence: TGTGCCAGCAGTAGGTCCTACGAGCAGTACGTC. It specifies CASSRSYEQYV. The rearrangement joins TRBV28 to TRBJ2-7; D unclear. The CDR3 sequence is 11 residues long. Germline V lookup: CDR1 MDHEN, CDR2 SYDVKM. Trimming cost V 5 bases and J 1 base, with 3 bases left between them.